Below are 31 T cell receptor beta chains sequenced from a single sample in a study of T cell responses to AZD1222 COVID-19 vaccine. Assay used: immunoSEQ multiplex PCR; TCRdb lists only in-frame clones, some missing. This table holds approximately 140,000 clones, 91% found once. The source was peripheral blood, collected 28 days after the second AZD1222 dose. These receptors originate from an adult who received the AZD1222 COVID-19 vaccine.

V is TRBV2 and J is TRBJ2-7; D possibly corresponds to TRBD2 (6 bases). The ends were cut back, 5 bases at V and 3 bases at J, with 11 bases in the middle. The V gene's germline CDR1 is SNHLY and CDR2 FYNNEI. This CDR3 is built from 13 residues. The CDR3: CASSHRGFYEQYF. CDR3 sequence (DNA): TGTGCCAGCAGTCACCGGGGGTTCTACGAGCAGTACTTC.

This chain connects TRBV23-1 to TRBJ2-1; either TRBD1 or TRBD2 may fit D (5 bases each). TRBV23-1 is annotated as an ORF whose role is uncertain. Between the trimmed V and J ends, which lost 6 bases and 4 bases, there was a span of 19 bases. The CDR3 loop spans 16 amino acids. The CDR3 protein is CASRWGKIFRYNEQFF. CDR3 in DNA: TGCGCCAGCAGGTGGGGGAAGATCTTCCGATACAATGAGCAGTTCTTC.

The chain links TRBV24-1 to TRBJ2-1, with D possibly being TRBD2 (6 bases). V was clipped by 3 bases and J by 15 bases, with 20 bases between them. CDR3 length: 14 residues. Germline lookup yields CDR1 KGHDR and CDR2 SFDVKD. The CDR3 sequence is CATSDTGLNSAPFF. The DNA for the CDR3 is TGTGCCACCAGTGATACGGGACTCAACTCGGCGCCGTTCTTC.

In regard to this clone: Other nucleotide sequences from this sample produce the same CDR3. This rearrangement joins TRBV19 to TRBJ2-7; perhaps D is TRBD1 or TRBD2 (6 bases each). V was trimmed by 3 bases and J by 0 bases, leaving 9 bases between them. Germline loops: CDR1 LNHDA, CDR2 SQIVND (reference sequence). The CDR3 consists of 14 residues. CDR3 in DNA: TGTGCCAGTAGTATTCGGGGGCCCTCCTACGAGCAGTACTTC. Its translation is CASSIRGPSYEQYF.

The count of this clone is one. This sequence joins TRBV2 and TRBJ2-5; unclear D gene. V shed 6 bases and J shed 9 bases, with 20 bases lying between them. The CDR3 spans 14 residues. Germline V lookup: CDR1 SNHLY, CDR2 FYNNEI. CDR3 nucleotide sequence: TGTGCCAGCAGCGACACCCCCACTATTGGGGCCCAGTACTTC. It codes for CASSDTPTIGAQYF.

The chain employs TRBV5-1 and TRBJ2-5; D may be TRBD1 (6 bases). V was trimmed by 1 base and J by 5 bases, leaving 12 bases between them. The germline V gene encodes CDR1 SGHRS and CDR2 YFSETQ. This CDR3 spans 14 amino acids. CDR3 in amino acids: CASSLTGSRETQYF. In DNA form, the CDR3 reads TGCGCCAGCAGCTTGACAGGGTCGAGGGAGACCCAGTACTTC.

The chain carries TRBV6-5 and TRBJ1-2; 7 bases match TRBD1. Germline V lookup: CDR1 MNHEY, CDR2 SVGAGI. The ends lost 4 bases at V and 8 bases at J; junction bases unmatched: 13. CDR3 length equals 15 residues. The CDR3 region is CASSSPTGNFRGYTF. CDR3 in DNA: TGTGCCAGCAGTTCTCCGACAGGGAATTTTCGAGGCTACACCTTC.

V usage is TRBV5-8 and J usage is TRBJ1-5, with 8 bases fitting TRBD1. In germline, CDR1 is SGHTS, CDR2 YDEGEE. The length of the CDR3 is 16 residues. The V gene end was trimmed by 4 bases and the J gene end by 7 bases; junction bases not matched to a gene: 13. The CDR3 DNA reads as TGTGCCAGCAGCCTTCTTGGGCAGGGGGCACAACAGCCCCAGCATTTT. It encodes CASSLLGQGAQQPQHF. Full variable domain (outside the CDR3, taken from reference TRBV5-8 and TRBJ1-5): EAGVTQSPTHLIKTRGQQATLRCSPISGHTSVYWYQQALGLGLQFLLWYDEGEERNRGNFPPRFSGRQFPNYSSELNVNALELEDSALYLCASSLLGQGAQQPQHFGDGTRLSIL.

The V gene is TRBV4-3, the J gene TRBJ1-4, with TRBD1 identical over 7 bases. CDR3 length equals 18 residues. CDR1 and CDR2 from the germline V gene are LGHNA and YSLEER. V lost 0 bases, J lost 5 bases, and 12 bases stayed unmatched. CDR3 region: CASSQDFDRARGNEKLFF. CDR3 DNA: TGCGCCAGCAGCCAAGATTTTGACAGGGCGAGGGGGAATGAAAAACTGTTTTTT.

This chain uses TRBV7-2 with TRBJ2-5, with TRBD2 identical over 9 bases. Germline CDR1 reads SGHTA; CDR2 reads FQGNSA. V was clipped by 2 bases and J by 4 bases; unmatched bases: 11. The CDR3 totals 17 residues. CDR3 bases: TGTGCCAGCAGCTTACTCGGAGCGCGGGGGGGCCGAGAGACCCAGTACTTC. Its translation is CASSLLGARGGRETQYF.

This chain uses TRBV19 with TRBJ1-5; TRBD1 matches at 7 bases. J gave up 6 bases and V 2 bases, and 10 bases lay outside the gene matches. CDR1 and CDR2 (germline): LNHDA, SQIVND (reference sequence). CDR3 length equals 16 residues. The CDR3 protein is CASSIIQGEVGQPQHF. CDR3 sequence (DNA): TGTGCCAGTAGTATAATCCAGGGGGAGGTGGGTCAGCCCCAGCATTTT.

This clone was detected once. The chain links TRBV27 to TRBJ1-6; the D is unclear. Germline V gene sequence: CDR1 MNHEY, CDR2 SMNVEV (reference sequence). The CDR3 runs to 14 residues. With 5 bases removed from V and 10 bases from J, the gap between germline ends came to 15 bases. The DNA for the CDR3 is TGTGCCAGCAGTCCCGGGTCCCCAAGGTCACCCCTCCACTTT. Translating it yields CASSPGSPRSPLHF.

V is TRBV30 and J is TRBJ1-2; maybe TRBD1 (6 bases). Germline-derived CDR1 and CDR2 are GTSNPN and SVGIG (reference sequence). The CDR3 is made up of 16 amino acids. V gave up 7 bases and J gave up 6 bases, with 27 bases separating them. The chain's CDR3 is CASTLPTGRGDDGYTF. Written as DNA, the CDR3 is TGTGCCTCCACCCTTCCAACAGGGAGGGGCGATGATGGCTACACCTTC.

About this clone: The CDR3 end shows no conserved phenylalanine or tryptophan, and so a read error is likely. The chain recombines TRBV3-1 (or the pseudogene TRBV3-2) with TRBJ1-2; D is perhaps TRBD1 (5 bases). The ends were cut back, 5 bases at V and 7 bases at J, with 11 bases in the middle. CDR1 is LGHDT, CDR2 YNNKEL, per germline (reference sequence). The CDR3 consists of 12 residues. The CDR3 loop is CASSTGGSGYTL. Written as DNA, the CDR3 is TGTGCCAGCAGCACGGGGGGAAGTGGCTACACCCTC.

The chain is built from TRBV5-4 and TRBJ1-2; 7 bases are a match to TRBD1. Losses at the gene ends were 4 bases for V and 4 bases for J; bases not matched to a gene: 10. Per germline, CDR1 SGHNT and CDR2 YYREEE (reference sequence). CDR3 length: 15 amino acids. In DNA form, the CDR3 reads TGTGCCAGCAGCAGGCCGCAGGGGGAAGGCTATGGCTACACCTTC. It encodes CASSRPQGEGYGYTF.

The CDR3 protein is CASTTGTSENIDTQYF. As DNA, the CDR3 is TGTGCCAGCACCACAGGGACTAGCGAAAACATCGATACGCAGTATTTT. The V and J genes are TRBV21-1 and TRBJ2-3; the table's TRBD2 call for D was not verified on the DNA. TRBV21-1 counts as a pseudogene. CDR3 length: 16 residues.

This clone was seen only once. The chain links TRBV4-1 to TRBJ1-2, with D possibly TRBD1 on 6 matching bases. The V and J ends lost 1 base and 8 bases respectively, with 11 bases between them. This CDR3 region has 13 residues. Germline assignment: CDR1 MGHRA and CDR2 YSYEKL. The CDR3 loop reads CASSQGWTEGYTF. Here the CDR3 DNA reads TGCGCCAGCAGCCAAGGTTGGACAGAAGGCTACACCTTC.

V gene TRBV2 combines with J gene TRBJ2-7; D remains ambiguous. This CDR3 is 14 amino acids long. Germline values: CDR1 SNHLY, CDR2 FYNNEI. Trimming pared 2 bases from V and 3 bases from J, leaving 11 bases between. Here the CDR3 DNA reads TGTGCCAGCAGTGAATTGCCTAGTATCTACGAGCAGTACTTC. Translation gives CASSELPSIYEQYF.

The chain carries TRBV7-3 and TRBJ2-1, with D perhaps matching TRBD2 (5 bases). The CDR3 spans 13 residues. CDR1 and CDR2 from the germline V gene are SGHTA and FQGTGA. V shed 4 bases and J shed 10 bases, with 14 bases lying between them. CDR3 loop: CASSSPSPREQFF. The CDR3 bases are TGTGCCAGCAGCTCCCCTAGCCCACGAGAGCAGTTCTTC.

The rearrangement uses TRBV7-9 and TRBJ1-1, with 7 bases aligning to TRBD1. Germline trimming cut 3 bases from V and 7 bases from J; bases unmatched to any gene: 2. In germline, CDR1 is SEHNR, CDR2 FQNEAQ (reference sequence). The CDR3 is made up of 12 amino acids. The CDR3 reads CASSFGDSEAFF. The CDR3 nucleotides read TGTGCCAGCAGCTTCGGGGACAGTGAAGCTTTCTTT.

CDR3 sequence (DNA): TGTGCCAGTAGTATAGGGGGCAGACACAATGAGCAGTTCTTC. Residues: CASSIGGRHNEQFF. The chain carries TRBV19 and TRBJ2-1, with D tentatively TRBD1 (5 bases). The CDR3 consists of 14 residues. CDR1 and CDR2 from the germline V gene are LNHDA and SQIVND (reference sequence). V was cut by 1 base and J by 5 bases, with 9 bases left in between. Together with reference TRBV19 and TRBJ2-1, the CDR3 gives the full variable domain: DGGITQSPKYLFRKEGQNVTLSCEQNLNHDAMYWYRQDPGQGLRLIYYSQIVNDFQKGDIAEGYSVSREKKESFPLTVTSAQKNPTAFYLCASSIGGRHNEQFFGPGTRLTVL.

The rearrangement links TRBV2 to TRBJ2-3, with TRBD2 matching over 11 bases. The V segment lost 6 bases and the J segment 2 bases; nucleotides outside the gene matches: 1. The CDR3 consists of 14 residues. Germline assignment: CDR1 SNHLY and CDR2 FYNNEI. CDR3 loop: CASRLAGVTDTQYF. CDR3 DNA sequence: TGTGCCAGCAGACTAGCGGGGGTCACAGATACGCAGTATTTT.

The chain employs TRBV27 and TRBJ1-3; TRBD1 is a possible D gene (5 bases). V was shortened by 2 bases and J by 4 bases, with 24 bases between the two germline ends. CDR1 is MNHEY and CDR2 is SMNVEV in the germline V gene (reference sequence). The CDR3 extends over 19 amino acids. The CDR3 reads CASSLHTGPLKVYGNTIYF. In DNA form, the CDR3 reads TGTGCCAGCAGTTTACATACGGGACCGCTCAAGGTCTACGGAAACACCATATATTTT.

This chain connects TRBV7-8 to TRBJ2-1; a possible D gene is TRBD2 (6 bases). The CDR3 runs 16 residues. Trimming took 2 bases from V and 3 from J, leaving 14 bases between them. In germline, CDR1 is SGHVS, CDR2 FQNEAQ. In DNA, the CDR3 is TGTGCCAGCAGCTTAAAGGCGGGATCCAACTACAATGAGCAGTTCTTC. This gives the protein CASSLKAGSNYNEQFF.

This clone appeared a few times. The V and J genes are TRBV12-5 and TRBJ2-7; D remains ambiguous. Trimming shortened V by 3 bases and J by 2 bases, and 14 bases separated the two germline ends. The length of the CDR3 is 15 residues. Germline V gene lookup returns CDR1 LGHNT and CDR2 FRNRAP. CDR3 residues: CASGFWVADPYEQYF. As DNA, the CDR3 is TGTGCTAGTGGTTTCTGGGTAGCCGACCCCTACGAGCAGTACTTC. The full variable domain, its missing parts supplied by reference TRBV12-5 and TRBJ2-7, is DARVTQTPRHKVTEMGQEVTMRCQPILGHNTVFWYRQTMMQGLELLAYFRNRAPLDDSGMPKDRFSAEMPDATLATLKIQPSEPRDSAVYFCASGFWVADPYEQYFGPGTRLTVT.

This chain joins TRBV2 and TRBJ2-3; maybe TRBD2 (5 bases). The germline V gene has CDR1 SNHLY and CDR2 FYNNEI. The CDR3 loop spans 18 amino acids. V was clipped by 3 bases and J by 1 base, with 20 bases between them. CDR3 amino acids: CASSDRTRVGSRTDTQYF. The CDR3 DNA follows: TGTGCCAGCAGTGACAGAACTAGGGTCGGGTCGCGCACAGATACGCAGTATTTT.

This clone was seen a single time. The CDR3 is CALSRGATGNTIYF. The CDR3, as DNA: TGTGCCTTAAGTCGGGGGGCGACGGGAAACACCATATATTTT. The rearrangement links TRBV5-4 to TRBJ1-3, with D perhaps matching TRBD1 (6 bases). Trimming removed 10 bases from V and 4 bases from J, with 18 bases in between. The CDR3 consists of 14 residues. The germline gives CDR1 SGHNT, CDR2 YYREEE (reference sequence).

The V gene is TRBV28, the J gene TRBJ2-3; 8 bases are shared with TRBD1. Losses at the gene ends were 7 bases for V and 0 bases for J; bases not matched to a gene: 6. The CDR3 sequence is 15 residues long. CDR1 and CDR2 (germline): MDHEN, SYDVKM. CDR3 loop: CASTIDRGSTDTQYF. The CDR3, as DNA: TGTGCCAGCACAATAGACAGGGGAAGCACAGATACGCAGTATTTT.

The CDR3 DNA reads TGTGCCAGCAGCTTCCCGGGACGGTGGGCTGAAGCTTTCTTT. Translating it yields CASSFPGRWAEAFF. The chain links TRBV7-2 to TRBJ1-1; maybe TRBD1 (5 bases). Trimming removed 3 bases at V and 6 bases at J, with 14 bases between. The CDR3 runs 14 residues. In germline, CDR1 is SGHTA, CDR2 FQGNSA.

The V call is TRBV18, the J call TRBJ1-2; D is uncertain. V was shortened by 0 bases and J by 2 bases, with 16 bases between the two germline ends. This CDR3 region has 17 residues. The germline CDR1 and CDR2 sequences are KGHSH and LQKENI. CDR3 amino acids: CASSPPTVVVGNYGYTF. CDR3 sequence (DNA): TGTGCCAGCTCACCACCAACCGTCGTAGTGGGAAACTATGGCTACACCTTC.

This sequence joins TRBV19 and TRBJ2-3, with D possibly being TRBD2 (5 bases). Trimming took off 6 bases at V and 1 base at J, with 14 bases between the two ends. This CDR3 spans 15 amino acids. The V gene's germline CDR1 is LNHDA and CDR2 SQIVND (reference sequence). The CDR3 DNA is TGTGCCAGTAGCGAGACTAAGGCACGCACAGATACGCAGTATTTT. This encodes CASSETKARTDTQYF. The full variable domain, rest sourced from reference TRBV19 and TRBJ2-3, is DGGITQSPKYLFRKEGQNVTLSCEQNLNHDAMYWYRQDPGQGLRLIYYSQIVNDFQKGDIAEGYSVSREKKESFPLTVTSAQKNPTAFYLCASSETKARTDTQYFGPGTRLTVL.